Below, 10 T cell receptor beta chains from the same sample are listed, as sequenced in a study of blood T cell repertoires in COVID-19. Using immunoSEQ multiplex PCR, the repertoire was profiled, and TCRdb retains in-frame clones only, with some absent. The sample records tens of thousands of clones, around nine tenths being singletons. The sequencing input was peripheral blood. The receptor source for this set is a man over 45 with active COVID-19.

The gene calls are TRBV20-1 and TRBJ2-3, with D perhaps TRBD1 (6 bases). V dropped 6 bases and J dropped 3 bases, with 7 bases sitting between them. The CDR3 extends over 11 amino acids. Germline V gives CDR1 DFQATT, CDR2 SNEGSKA (reference sequence). CDR3 nucleotide sequence: TGCAGTGCCACAGGGACAGATACGCAGTATTTT. This translates into CSATGTDTQYF.

The chain is built from TRBV29-1 and TRBJ1-2; a weak D match, TRBD1 (6 bases). V was trimmed by 3 bases and J by 3 bases, leaving 11 bases between them. This CDR3 is 13 amino acids long. Germline CDR1 SQVTM, CDR2 ANQGSEA. DNA for the CDR3: TGCAGCGTTGACCGGGGGGCTGACTATGGCTACACCTTC. This encodes CSVDRGADYGYTF.

The V call is TRBV14, the J call TRBJ2-7, with 10 bases aligning to TRBD2. From germline, CDR1 is SGHDN and CDR2 FVKESK. The CDR3 extends over 17 amino acids. Trimming took 2 bases from V and 5 from J; bases not matched to a gene: 12. CDR3: CASSQSGLAVSRDEQYF. The CDR3 nucleotides are TGTGCCAGCAGCCAATCCGGACTAGCGGTTTCACGAGACGAGCAGTACTTC. The entire variable domain, with the rest obtained from reference TRBV14 and TRBJ2-7, is as follows: EAGVTQFPSHSVIEKGQTVTLRCDPISGHDNLYWYRRVMGKEIKFLLHFVKESKQDESGMPNNRFLAERTGGTYSTLKVQPAELEDSGVYFCASSQSGLAVSRDEQYFGPGTRLTVT.

This clone was observed once. V and J are TRBV6-5 and TRBJ2-7; 7 bases map to TRBD2. CDR1 MNHEY and CDR2 SVGAGI come from the germline V gene. The CDR3 runs to 15 residues. The junction had 8 bases not matched to a gene; V was cut back by 5 bases and J by 1 base. The CDR3 loop is CASSPGRAPSYEQYF. The CDR3 DNA reads as TGTGCCAGCAGTCCGGGGAGGGCCCCTTCCTACGAGCAGTACTTC.

In DNA, the CDR3 is TGCGCCAGCAGCCCCACCCCCGGGGCTGGGGCCAACGTCCTGACTTTC. Residues: CASSPTPGAGANVLTF. The chain recombines TRBV4-3 with TRBJ2-6, with a tentative D call TRBD2 (5 bases). V dropped 4 bases and J dropped 2 bases, with 12 bases sitting between them. This CDR3 has 16 residues. The germline V gene encodes CDR1 LGHNA and CDR2 YSLEER.

With regard to this clone: The sample carries other DNA sequences with the same CDR3. The chain employs TRBV6-5 and TRBJ2-5; D ambiguous. The germline gives CDR1 MNHEY, CDR2 SVGAGI. With 2 bases removed from V and 2 bases from J, the gap between germline ends came to 6 bases. This CDR3 is built from 13 residues. The CDR3 coding sequence is TGTGCCAGCAGTTACGGAGCACAAGAGACCCAGTACTTC. Protein sequence: CASSYGAQETQYF.

This clone was seen a single time. The rearrangement joins TRBV4-2 to TRBJ1-1; perhaps TRBD1 as D (6 bases). The CDR3 length is 16 residues. V dropped 4 bases and J dropped 3 bases, with 18 bases sitting between them. Germline V gene lookup returns CDR1 LGHNA and CDR2 YNFKEQ. CDR3 nucleotide sequence: TGTGCCAGCAGCCCCAGTCAGACAGGTTCCTACACTGAAGCTTTCTTT. Its translation: CASSPSQTGSYTEAFF.

The chain carries TRBV29-1 and TRBJ1-5; possible D gene TRBD1, 6 bases. The CDR3 is 12 amino acids. Looked up from germline, CDR1 is SQVTM and CDR2 is ANQGSEA. Trimming left V 0 bases short and J 7 bases short, with 7 bases between. The CDR3 DNA reads as TGCAGCGTTGAAGACAGGGGACAGCCCCAGCATTTT. Protein product: CSVEDRGQPQHF.

The V call is TRBV9, the J call TRBJ1-6, with D possibly matching TRBD1 (6 bases). Deletions cut 4 bases from V and 7 bases from J, with 12 bases between. The CDR3 extends over 14 amino acids. The germline V gene has CDR1 SGDLS and CDR2 YYNGEE. For the CDR3, the DNA is TGTGCCAGCAGCCAGACCACAGGGAATTCACCCCTCCACTTT. This codes for CASSQTTGNSPLHF.

The rearrangement joins TRBV2 to TRBJ1-1; 11 nucleotides agree with TRBD1. J lost 11 bases, V lost 3 bases, and 8 bases had no gene match. The CDR3 contains 14 residues. Germline V lookup: CDR1 SNHLY, CDR2 FYNNEI. CDR3 DNA: TGTGCCAGCAGTGACTCGGGAGGGACAGGGGGGGCTTTCTTT. It yields the protein CASSDSGGTGGAFF.